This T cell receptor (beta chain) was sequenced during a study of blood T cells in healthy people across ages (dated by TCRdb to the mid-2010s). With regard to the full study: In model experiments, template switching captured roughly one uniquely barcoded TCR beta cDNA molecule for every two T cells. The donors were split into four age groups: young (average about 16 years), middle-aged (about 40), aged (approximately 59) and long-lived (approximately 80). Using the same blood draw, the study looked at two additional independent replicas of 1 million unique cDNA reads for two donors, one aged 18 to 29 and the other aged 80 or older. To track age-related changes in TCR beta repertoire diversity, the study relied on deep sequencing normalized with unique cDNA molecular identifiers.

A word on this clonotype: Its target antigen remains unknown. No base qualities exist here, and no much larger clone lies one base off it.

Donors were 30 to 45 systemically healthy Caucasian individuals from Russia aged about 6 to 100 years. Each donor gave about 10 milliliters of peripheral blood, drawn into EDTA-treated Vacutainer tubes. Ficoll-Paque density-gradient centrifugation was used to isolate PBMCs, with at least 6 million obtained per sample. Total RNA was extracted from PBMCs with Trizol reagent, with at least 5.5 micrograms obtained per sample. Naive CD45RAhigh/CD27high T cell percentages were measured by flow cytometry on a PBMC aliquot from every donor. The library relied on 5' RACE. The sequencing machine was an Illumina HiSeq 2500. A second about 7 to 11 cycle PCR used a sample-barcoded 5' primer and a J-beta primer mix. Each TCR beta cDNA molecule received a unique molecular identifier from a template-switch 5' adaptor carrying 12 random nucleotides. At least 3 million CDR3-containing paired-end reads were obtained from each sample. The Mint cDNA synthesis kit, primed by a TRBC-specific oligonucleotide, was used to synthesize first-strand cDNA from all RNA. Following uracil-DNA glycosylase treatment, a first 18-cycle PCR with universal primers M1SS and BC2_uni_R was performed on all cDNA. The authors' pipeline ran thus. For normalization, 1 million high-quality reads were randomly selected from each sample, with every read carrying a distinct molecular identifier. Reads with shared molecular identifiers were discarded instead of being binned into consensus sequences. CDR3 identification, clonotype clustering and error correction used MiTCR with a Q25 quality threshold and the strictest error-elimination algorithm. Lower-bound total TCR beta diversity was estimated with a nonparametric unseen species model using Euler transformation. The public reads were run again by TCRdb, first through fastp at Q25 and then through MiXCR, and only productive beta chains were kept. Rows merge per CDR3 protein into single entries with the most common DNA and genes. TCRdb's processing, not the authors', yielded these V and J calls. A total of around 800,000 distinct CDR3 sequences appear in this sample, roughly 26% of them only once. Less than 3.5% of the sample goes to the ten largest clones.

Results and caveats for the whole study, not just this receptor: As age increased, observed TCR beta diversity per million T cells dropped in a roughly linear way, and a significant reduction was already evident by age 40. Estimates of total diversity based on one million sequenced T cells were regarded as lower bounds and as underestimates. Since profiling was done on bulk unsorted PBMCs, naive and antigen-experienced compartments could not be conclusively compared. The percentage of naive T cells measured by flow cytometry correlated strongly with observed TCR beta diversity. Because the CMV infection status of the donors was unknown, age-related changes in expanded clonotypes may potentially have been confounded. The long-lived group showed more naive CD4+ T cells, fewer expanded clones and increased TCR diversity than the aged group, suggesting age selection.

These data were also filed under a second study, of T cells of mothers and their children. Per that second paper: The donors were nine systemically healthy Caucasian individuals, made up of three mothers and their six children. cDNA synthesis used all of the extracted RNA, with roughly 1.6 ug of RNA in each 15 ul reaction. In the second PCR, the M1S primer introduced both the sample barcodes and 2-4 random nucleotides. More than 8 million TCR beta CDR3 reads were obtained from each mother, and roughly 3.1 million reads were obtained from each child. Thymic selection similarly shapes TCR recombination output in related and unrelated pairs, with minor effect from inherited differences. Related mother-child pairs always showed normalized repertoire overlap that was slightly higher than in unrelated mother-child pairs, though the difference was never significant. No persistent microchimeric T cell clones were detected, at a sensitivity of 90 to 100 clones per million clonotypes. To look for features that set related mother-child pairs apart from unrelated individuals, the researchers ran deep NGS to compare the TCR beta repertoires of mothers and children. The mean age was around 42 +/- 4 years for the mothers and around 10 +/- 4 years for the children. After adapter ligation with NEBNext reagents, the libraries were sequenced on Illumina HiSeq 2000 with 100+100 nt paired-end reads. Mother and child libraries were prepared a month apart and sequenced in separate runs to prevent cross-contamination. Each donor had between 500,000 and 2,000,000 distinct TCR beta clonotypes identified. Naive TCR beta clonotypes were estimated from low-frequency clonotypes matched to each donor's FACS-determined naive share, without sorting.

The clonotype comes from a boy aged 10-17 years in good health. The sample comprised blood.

In nucleotide form, the sequence is TGCAGTGCTAGTGAGCGGTACTGGGAGACCCAGTACTTC. It translates as CSASERYWETQYF. The chain is assembled from TRBV20-1 and TRBJ2-5; the best D guess is TRBD2, with 5 bases matching. V drops 3 bases and J drops 5 bases, leaving 13 bases in between. The CDR3 runs 13 amino acids, cysteine and phenylalanine included. This entry keeps only the CDR3 DNA: 39 bases, framed from base 1. The CDR1 and CDR2 encoded by the germline V gene (reference sequence) are DFQATT and SNEGSKA.